This is a list of T cell receptor beta chains from one sample in a study of blood T cell repertoires in COVID-19. Profiled with immunoSEQ multiplex PCR; TCRdb holds only in-frame clones, not every one. The table has a few hundred thousand clones, 85% to 90% seen once. Sequencing was done on a sample of PBMCs or T cells enriched from blood (not recorded which). The receptor source for this set is a man aged 18 to 35 who had recovered from COVID-19. CDR3s include the opening cysteine and the closing phenylalanine or tryptophan. The D gene is left open where the match is weak. Not every row has a clone size; where given, it reads once, few, many or a size class.

j_call	d_call	clone_size	v_call	cdr3_length	cdr3_nt	cdr3_aa
TRBJ1-2	TRBD1	.	TRBV6-5	16	TGTGCCAGCAGTTACTCCCGGACAGGGGGCGCGCATGGCTACACCTTC	CASSYSRTGGAHGYTF
TRBJ1-1	.	.	TRBV7-8	15	TGTGCCAGCAGCTTAGCGTTCGGTGTTGGCACTGAAGCTTTCTTT	CASSLAFGVGTEAFF
TRBJ2-1	TRBD1	.	TRBV7-2	16	TGTGCCAGCAGCTCGGGACAGGGTAGAGGGGGAAATGAGCAGTTCTTC	CASSSGQGRGGNEQFF
TRBJ2-2	.	.	TRBV27	11	TGTGCCACCAAGAACACCGGGGAGCTGTTTTTT	CATKNTGELFF
TRBJ1-1	TRBD1	.	TRBV6-5	13	TGTGCCAGCAGGGACAGGGACAACACTGAAGCTTTCTTT	CASRDRDNTEAFF
TRBJ2-1	TRBD2	.	TRBV5-5	15	TGTGCCAGCAGCTTGCGACTAGCGGGGGACAATGAGCAGTTCTTC	CASSLRLAGDNEQFF
TRBJ2-1	TRBD2	.	TRBV27	18	TGTGCCAGCAGTTTATCCCCTATTCCTAGCGGGGATTACAATGAGCAGTTCTTC	CASSLSPIPSGDYNEQFF
TRBJ2-1	TRBD2	.	TRBV29-1	14	TGCAGCGTTGGCACTAGCGGGGGGTACAATGAGCAGTTCTTC	CSVGTSGGYNEQFF
TRBJ2-4	.	once	TRBV7-9	15	TGTGCCAGCAGCGTCCTCCGGGATGTCAAAAACATTCAGTACTTC	CASSVLRDVKNIQYF
TRBJ1-3	.	.	TRBV6-5	15	TGTGCCAGCAGCAAGTTCACCAGCTCTGGAAACACCATATATTTT	CASSKFTSSGNTIYF
TRBJ1-5	TRBD1	.	TRBV30	14	TGTGCCTGGAGTGTAGGGACAGTCGATCAGCCCCAGCATTTT	CAWSVGTVDQPQHF
TRBJ2-7	TRBD2	.	TRBV5-1	16	TGCGCCAGCAGCTTAGGGAGCGGGAGGACCTCCTACGAGCAGTACTTC	CASSLGSGRTSYEQYF